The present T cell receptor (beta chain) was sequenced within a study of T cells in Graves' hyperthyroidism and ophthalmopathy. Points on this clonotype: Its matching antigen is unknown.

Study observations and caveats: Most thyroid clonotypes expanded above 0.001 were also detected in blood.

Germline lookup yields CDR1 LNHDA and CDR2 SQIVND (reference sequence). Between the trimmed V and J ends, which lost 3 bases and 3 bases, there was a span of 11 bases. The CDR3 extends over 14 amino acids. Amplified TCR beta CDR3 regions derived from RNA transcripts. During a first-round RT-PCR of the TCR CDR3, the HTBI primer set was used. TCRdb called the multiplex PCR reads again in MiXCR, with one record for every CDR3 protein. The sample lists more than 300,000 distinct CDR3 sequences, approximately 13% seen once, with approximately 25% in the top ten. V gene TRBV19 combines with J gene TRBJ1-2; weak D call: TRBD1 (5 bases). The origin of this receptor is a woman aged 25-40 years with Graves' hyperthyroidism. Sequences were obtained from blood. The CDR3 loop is CASSIVLGDYGYTF. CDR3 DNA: TGTGCCAGTAGTATCGTTCTGGGGGACTATGGCTACACCTTC.